This T cell receptor beta chain derives from a study of cytomegalovirus exposure and HLA in healthy donors. Looking at the study overall: In an early release, HLA-typed donors contributed about 79 million unique TCR sequences.

In regard to this clone: Its antigen is unknown.

Study-wide results and caveats: Prediction of most subjects' HLA-A and HLA-B alleles by TCR beta sequences was reportedly accurate. The study dropped some indistinguishable V segments, TRBV6-2 and TRBV6-3 among them. There were several of the most significant clusters that appeared linked to common viral pathogens in a later analysis.

With 60 Vbeta and 13 Jbeta primers, the PCR was carried out. Profiled with immunoSEQ multiplex PCR; TCRdb holds only in-frame clones, not every one. The sample holds about 120,000 clones, 75% to 85% seen once. CDR1 is LNHDA and CDR2 is SQIVND in the germline V gene (reference sequence). Between the trimmed V and J ends, which lost 5 bases and 6 bases, there was a span of 14 bases. The CDR3 is 14 amino acids. The sequencing sample was made of PBMCs. The receptor comes from a male donor in good health and CMV-seropositive. The chain combines TRBV19 with TRBJ1-5, with a possible D match to TRBD1 (6 bases). CDR3 DNA: TGTGCCAGTAGTCCCGCTCAGGGGTTTCAGCCCCAGCATTTT. Amino acids: CASSPAQGFQPQHF. Filled out from reference TRBV19 and TRBJ1-5, the complete variable domain reads DGGITQSPKYLFRKEGQNVTLSCEQNLNHDAMYWYRQDPGQGLRLIYYSQIVNDFQKGDIAEGYSVSREKKESFPLTVTSAQKNPTAFYLCASSPAQGFQPQHFGDGTRLSIL.